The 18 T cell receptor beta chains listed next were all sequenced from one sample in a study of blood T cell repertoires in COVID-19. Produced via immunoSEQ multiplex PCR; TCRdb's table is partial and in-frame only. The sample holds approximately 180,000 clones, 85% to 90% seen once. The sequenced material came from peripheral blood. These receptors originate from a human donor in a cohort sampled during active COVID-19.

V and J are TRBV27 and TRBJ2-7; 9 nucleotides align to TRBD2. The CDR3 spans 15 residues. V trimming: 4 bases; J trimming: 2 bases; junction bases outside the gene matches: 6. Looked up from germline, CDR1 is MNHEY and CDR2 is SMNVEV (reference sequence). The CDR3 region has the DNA TGTGCCAGCAGTTCGATAGCGGGAGATACCTACGAGCAGTACTTC. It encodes CASSSIAGDTYEQYF.

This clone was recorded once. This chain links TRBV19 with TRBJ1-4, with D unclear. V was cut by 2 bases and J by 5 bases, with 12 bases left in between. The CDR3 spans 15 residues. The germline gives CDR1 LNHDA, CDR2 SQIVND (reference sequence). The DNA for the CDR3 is TGTGCCAGTAGTATACTGGCACAACAGAATGAAAAACTGTTTTTT. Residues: CASSILAQQNEKLFF.

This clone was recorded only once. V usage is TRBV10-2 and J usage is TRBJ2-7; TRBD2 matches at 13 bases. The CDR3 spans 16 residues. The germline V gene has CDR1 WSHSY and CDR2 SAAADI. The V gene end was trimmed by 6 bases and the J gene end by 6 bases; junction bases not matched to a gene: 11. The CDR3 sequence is CASSRAGTSGMSEQYF. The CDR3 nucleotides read TGCGCCAGCAGCCGTGCCGGGACTAGCGGGATGAGCGAGCAGTACTTC.

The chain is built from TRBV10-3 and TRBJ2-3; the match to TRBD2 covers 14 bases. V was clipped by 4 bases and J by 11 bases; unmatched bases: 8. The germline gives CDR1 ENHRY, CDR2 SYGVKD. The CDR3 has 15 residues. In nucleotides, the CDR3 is TGTGCCATCAGTGGAACCGGGACTAGCGGGAGTAAGCAGTATTTT. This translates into CAISGTGTSGSKQYF.

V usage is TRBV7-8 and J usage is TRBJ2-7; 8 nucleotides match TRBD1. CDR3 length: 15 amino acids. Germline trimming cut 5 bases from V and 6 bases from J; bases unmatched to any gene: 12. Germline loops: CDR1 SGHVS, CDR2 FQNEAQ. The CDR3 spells CASSTWDRPPGEQYF. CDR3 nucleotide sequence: TGTGCCAGCAGCACCTGGGACAGGCCGCCGGGCGAGCAGTACTTC. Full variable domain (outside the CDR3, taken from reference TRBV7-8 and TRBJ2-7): GAGVSQSPRYKVAKRGQDVALRCDPISGHVSLFWYQQALGQGPEFLTYFQNEAQLDKSGLPSDRFFAERPEGSVSTLKIQRTQQEDSAVYLCASSTWDRPPGEQYFGPGTRLTVT.

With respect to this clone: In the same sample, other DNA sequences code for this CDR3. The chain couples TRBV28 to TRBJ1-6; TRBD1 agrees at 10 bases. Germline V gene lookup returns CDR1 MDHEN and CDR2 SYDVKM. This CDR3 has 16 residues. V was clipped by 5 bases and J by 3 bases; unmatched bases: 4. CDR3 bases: TGTGCCAGCAGTGGCCGGGACAGGGGCTATAATTCACCCCTCCACTTT. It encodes CASSGRDRGYNSPLHF.

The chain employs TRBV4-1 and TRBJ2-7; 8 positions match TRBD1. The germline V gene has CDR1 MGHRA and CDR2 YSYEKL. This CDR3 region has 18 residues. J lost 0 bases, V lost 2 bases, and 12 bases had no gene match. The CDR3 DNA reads TGCGCCAGCAGCCAACCGGGACAGGCGGACGTAAGCTCCTACGAGCAGTACTTC. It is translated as CASSQPGQADVSSYEQYF.

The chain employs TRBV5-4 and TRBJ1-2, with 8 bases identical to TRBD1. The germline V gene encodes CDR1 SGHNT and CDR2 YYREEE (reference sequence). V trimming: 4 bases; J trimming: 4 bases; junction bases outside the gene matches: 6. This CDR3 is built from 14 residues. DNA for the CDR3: TGTGCCAGCAGCGCCGGACAGGGCTCCTATGGCTACACCTTC. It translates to CASSAGQGSYGYTF.

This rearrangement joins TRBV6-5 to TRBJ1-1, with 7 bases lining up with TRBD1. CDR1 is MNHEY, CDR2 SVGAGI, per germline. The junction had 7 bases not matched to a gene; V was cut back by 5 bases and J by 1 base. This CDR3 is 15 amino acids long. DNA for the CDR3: TGTGCCAGCAGTCCCCTGGACAGGAAGAACACTGAAGCTTTCTTT. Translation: CASSPLDRKNTEAFF.

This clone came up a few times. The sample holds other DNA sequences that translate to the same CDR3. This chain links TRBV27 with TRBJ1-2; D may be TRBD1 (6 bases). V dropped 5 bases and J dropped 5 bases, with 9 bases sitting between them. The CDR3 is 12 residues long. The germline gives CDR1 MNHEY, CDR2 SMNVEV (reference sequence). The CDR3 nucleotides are TGTGCCAGCAGTCCACAGGGATATGGCTACACCTTC. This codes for CASSPQGYGYTF.

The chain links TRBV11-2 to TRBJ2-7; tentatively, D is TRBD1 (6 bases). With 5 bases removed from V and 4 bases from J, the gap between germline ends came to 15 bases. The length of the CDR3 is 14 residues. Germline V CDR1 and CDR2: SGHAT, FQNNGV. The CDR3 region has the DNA TGTGCCAGCAGCCCAGAGGGGGAGTCTTACGAGCAGTACTTC. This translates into CASSPEGESYEQYF.

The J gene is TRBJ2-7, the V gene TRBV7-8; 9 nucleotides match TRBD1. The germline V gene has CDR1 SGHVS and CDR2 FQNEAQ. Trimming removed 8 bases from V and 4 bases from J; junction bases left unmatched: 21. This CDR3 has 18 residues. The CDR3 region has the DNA TGTGCCAGCGGGCCCGGGACAGGGTACCTGCGAGGAAGGTACGAGCAGTACTTC. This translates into CASGPGTGYLRGRYEQYF. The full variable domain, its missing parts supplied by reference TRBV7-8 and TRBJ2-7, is GAGVSQSPRYKVAKRGQDVALRCDPISGHVSLFWYQQALGQGPEFLTYFQNEAQLDKSGLPSDRFFAERPEGSVSTLKIQRTQQEDSAVYLCASGPGTGYLRGRYEQYFGPGTRLTVT.

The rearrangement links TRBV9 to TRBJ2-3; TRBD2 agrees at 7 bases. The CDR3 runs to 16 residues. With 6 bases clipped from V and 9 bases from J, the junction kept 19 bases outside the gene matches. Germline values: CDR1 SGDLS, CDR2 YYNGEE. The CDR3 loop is CASTPDIERGVGTQYF. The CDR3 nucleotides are TGTGCCAGCACCCCGGATATCGAACGGGGGGTTGGCACGCAGTATTTT.

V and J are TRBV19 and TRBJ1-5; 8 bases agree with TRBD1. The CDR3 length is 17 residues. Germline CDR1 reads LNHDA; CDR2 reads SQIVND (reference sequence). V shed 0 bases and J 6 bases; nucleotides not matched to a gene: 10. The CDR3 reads CASSIDPTGALSQPQHF. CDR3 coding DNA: TGTGCCAGTAGTATAGATCCGACAGGGGCGCTTAGTCAGCCCCAGCATTTT. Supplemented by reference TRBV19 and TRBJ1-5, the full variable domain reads DGGITQSPKYLFRKEGQNVTLSCEQNLNHDAMYWYRQDPGQGLRLIYYSQIVNDFQKGDIAEGYSVSREKKESFPLTVTSAQKNPTAFYLCASSIDPTGALSQPQHFGDGTRLSIL.

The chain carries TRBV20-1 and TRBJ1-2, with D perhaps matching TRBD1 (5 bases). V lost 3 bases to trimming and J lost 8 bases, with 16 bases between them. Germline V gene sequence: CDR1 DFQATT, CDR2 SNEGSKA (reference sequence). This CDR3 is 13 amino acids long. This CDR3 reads CSASSRVGEGYTF. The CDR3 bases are TGCAGTGCTAGTTCTCGGGTAGGGGAAGGCTACACCTTC.

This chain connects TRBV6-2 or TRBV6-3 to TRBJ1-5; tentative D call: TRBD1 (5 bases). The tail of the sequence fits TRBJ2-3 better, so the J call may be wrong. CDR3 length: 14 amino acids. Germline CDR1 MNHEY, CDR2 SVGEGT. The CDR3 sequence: CASSPSGPNQPQYF. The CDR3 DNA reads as TGTGCCAGCAGTCCATCAGGGCCCAATCAGCCCCAGTATTTT.

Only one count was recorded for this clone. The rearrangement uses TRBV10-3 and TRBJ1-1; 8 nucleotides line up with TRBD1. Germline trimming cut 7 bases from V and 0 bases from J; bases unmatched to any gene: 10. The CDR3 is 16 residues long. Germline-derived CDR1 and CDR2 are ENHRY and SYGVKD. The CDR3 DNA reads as TGTGCCATCACCGACCCAAAGGACAGGGTGAACACTGAAGCTTTCTTT. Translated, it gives CAITDPKDRVNTEAFF.

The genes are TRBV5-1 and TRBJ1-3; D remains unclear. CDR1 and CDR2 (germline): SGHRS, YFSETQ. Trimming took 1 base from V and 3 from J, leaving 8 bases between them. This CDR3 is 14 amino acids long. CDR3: CASSLSQSGNTIYF. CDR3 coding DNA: TGCGCCAGCAGCTTGTCACAGAGTGGAAACACCATATATTTT.